The present T cell receptor beta chain was sequenced within a study of blood T cell repertoires in COVID-19. Study in general: The study drew acute and convalescent COVID-19 samples from the United States, Italy and Spain. The analysed material was cDNA or gDNA that came from T cells, B-cell-depleted T cells, or PBMCs.

Original handling: Reference gene primers were amplified, and this amplification served to estimate nucleated cell counts. Using immunoSEQ multiplex PCR, the repertoire was profiled, and TCRdb retains in-frame clones only, with some absent. Clonal size and the V and J genes are those of that table, whereas D and trimming came from the DNA. The sample consists of 180,000 or so clones, roughly 81% of them appearing once. This clonotype was sampled from a woman at least 80 years old with acute or convalescent COVID-19. The specimen sequenced was peripheral blood.

The CDR3 region is CAISESGTDNEQFF. The DNA for the CDR3 is TGTGCCATCAGTGAGTCGGGGACAGACAATGAGCAGTTCTTC. The chain employs TRBV10-3 and TRBJ2-1, with 7 bases matching TRBD1. Trimming cost V 0 bases and J 5 bases; bases outside gene matches: 1. Germline V CDR1 and CDR2: ENHRY, SYGVKD. This CDR3 is 14 amino acids long.